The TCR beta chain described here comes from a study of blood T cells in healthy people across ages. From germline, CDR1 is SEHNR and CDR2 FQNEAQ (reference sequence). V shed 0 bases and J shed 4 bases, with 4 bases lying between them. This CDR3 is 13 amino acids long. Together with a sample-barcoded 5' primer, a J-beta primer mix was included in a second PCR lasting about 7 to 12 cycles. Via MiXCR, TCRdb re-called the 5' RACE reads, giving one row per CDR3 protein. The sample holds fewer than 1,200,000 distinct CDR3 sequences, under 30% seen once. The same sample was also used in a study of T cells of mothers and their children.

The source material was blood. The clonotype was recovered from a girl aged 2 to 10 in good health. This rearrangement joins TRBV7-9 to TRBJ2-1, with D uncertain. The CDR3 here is CASSLAQYNEQFF. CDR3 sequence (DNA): TGTGCCAGCAGCTTAGCACAGTACAATGAGCAGTTCTTC.